Below are 5 T cell receptor beta chains sequenced from a single sample in a study of shared clonotypes between healthy human individuals. Only in-frame clones appear in the TCRdb table, and some are missing; sequencing was by immunoSEQ multiplex PCR. The data show more than 400,000 clones, roughly 80% seen once. The specimen sequenced was PBMCs. Receptors originate from a woman between 40 and 55 years old in good health. Some clones in this sample may be carry-over from other donors' samples.

The J gene is TRBJ2-7, the V gene TRBV7-8, with 8 nucleotides matching TRBD2. Germline V gene sequence: CDR1 SGHVS, CDR2 FQNEAQ. The J segment lost 6 bases and the V segment lost 5 bases, leaving 9 bases of the junction unmatched. The CDR3 loop spans 14 amino acids. The CDR3 reads CASSPAGEWREQYF. CDR3 sequence (DNA): TGTGCCAGCAGCCCAGCGGGAGAGTGGCGCGAGCAGTACTTC. The full variable domain, with the rest looked up from reference TRBV7-8 and TRBJ2-7, is GAGVSQSPRYKVAKRGQDVALRCDPISGHVSLFWYQQALGQGPEFLTYFQNEAQLDKSGLPSDRFFAERPEGSVSTLKIQRTQQEDSAVYLCASSPAGEWREQYFGPGTRLTVT.

This clone was picked up many times. This clone may be a read error of a much larger clone one base away. The rearrangement uses TRBV28 and TRBJ1-1; no clear D gene. The CDR3 sequence is 15 residues long. Germline V gene sequence: CDR1 MDHEN, CDR2 SYDVKM. The ends were cut back, 5 bases at V and 2 bases at J, with 15 bases in the middle. CDR3 nucleotide sequence: TGTGCCAGCAGTCCCTACGACGGGAGAAACACTGAAGCTTTCTTT. It specifies CASSPYDGRNTEAFF.

This clone came up once. This rearrangement joins TRBV5-6 to TRBJ2-7; D not resolved. Trimming shortened V by 3 bases and J by 2 bases, and 9 bases separated the two germline ends. The germline gives CDR1 SGHDT, CDR2 YYEEEE. This CDR3 comprises 13 residues. The CDR3 DNA reads as TGTGCCAGCAGCTCAGACGGTGCCTACGAGCAGTACTTC. It yields the protein CASSSDGAYEQYF.

Comments on this clone: With a far larger clone one base away, a read error is the likely cause. V gene TRBV2 combines with J gene TRBJ2-5, with 7 positions matching TRBD2. The DNA end favors TRBJ2-7, so the J call may be wrong. The CDR3 is made up of 12 amino acids. Germline assignment: CDR1 SNHLY and CDR2 FYNNEI. This CDR3 reads CVSQRGSYEQYF. CDR3 in DNA: TGTGTCAGCCAGCGGGGCTCCTACGAGCAGTACTTC.

Of note for this clone: Only one base separates this from a far larger clonotype, so it likely reflects a read error. Different DNA sequences within this sample yield the same CDR3. The CDR3 is CAWGPGSTEAFF. As DNA, the CDR3 is TGTGCCTGGGGCCCAGGGAGCACTGAAGCTTTCTTT. The V call is TRBV30, the J call TRBJ1-1; possible D gene TRBD1, 5 bases. CDR3 length: 12 residues. CDR1 is GTSNPN and CDR2 is SVGIG in the germline V gene (reference sequence). Trimming removed 5 bases from V and 4 bases from J, with 11 bases in between.